This T cell receptor beta chain was retrieved from a study of beta chain features in type 1 diabetes (dated 2018 in TCRdb). About the full investigation: Patients and healthy donors did not differ in mean age, gender distribution, total cell number or subset yield. Across all samples, some 100,000,000 sorted cells were examined, and cell number per subset correlated strongly with RNA yield. In the study, TCRB repertoires of sorted circulating CD4+ T cell subsets from recently diagnosed type 1 diabetes patients were compared with those of matched healthy donors. Naive and central memory subsets were obtained from all 30 or so donors, but regulatory and stem cell-like memory subsets were isolated from only 8 patients and about eight healthy donors. What the work shows at the level of the full study, not this receptor alone: The naive, central memory and regulatory TCRB repertoires appeared to resemble one another more closely among patients than among healthy donors. Fewer insertions and more nucleotide deletions at VDJ recombination sites were observed in patients with type 1 diabetes, implying thymic rearrangement abnormalities. Because the HLA sub-analyses included only small numbers of individuals, any influence of HLA type on TCRB rearrangement was left unresolved. Shorter templates might have been favored by PCR, but patient and control samples were amplified and corrected together, so both groups would have been affected equally by any skew. A moderate but significant shortening of TCRB CDR3 length was observed in type 1 diabetes patients in all four CD4+ subsets. Because cDNA was sequenced instead of genomic DNA, activated cells with high expression could be over-represented, although the groups did not differ in activation or CD3 levels.

A single peripheral blood draw of around 0.11 L on average was collected from each donor into heparinised tubes. A BD FACSAria II was used to sort naive, central memory, regulatory and stem cell-like memory CD4+ T cells with a panel that included CD45RO, CCR7, CD25, CD127, CD95 and CD27. Every sorted population had a purity above 95%. Right away, PBMCs were isolated by Lymphoprep density gradient centrifugation and were stained directly, with no culture step. So that batch effects would be minimized, each experiment stained and sorted samples in pairs, pairing one healthy donor with one patient. V is cut back by 5 bases and J by 8 bases, with 11 bases in the junction unmatched. From cysteine to phenylalanine, the CDR3 is 14 amino acids long. Only the CDR3 part of the read is kept: 42 bases, read in frame from the first base. In the germline V gene, CDR1 corresponds to SGHAT and CDR2 to FQNNGV. This clone occurred a few times. Its antigen specificity is not known. Per-base quality was not reported, and no clone a single base away is much larger than it.

All of the isolated RNA was reverse transcribed with the High Capacity cDNA Reverse Transcription Kit, so expressed TCRB transcripts were sequenced. Deep immunoSEQ sequencing was performed on naive, central memory and regulatory T cell samples, with an average of roughly 4 million total reads per sample. After sorted cells were lysed in RLT buffer, RNA was extracted with DNase-treated RNeasy Micro or Mini kits, with the choice depending on cell number. Each cell subset was processed separately to prevent cross-contamination, with patient and healthy donor samples processed together. The immunoSEQ multiplex PCR was used to amplify TCRB sequences from cDNA, generating 87-bp fragments that spanned the CDR3 region. Sequencing of the amplicons was done on the Illumina HiSeq platform. The paper's processing steps were these. Synthetic template baselines were used to correct PCR bias computationally, reads within Hamming distance 2 were collapsed together, and singletons that could not be merged were discarded. By aligning reads against IMGT, V, D and J genes, CDR3 length, and insertions or deletions at six rearrangement sites were assigned. Within each subset, clonotype counts were normalized to the number of sorted cells before true diversity and Gini coefficients were calculated with the tcR R package. Repertoire sharing was quantified using the overlap coefficient calculated on TCRB nucleotide sequences. Out-of-frame TCRB sequences from naive cells were analyzed as a proxy for the pre-selection repertoire. The table comes from immuneACCESS by way of TCRdb, which keeps in-frame sequences with V and J called. Part of the clones is missing from these tables; in studies checked, under half for an unresolved V gene and the rest for unknown reasons. V and J calls plus clone size are reproduced from that table; the DNA served to infer D and trimming. Within this sample are 640,000 or so clones, with roughly 13% of them counted one time only. Of the sample, 0.04% is held by the ten largest clones.

The rearranged chain carries TRBV11-2 and TRBJ2-7; 8 bases in the junction line up with TRBD2. The sample taken for sequencing was naive CD4+ T cells from blood. This specimen's cell subset or site label, per the study, means: true naive CD4+ T cells. The origin of this receptor is a man younger than 30 with type 1 diabetes. The CDR3 is CASSTTVAGGQQYF. The DNA is as follows: TGTGCCAGCAGCACAACTGTGGCGGGAGGACAGCAGTACTTC.